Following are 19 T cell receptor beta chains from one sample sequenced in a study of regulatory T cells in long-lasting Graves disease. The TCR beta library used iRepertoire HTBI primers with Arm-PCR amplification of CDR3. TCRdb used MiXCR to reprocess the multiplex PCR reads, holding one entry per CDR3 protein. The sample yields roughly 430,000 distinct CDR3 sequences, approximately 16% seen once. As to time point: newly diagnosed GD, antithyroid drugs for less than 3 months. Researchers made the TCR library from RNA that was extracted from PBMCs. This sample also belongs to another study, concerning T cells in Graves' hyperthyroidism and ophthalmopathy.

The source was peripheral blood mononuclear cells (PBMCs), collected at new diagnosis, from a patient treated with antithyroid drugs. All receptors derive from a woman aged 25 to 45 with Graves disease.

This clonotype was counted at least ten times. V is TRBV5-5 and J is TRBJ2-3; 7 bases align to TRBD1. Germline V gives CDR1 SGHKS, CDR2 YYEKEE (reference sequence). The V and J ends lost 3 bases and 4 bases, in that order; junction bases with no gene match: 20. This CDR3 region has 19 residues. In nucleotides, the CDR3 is TGTGCCAGCAGCTCGCGACGAGGGGATGGGCAGGGGGTGGCAGATACGCAGTATTTT. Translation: CASSSRRGDGQGVADTQYF.

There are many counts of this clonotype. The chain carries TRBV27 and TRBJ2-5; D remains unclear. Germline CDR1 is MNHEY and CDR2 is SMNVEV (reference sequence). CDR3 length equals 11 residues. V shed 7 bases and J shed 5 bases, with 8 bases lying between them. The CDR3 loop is CASKIEETQYF. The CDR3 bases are TGTGCCAGCAAGATCGAGGAGACCCAGTACTTC.

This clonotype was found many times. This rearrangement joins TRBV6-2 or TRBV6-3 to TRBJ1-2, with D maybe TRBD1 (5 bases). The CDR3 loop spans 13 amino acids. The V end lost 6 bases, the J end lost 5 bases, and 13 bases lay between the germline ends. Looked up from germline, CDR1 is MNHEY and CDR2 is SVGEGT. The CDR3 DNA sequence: TGTGCCAGCAGGTCCCCCCCAGGGTATGGCTACACCTTC. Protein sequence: CASRSPPGYGYTF.

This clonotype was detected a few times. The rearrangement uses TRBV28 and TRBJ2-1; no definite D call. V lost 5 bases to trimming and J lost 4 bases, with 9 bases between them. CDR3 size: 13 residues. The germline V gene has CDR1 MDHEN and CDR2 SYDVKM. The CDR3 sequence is CASSPPWYNEQFF. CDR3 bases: TGTGCCAGCAGTCCTCCCTGGTACAATGAGCAGTTCTTC.

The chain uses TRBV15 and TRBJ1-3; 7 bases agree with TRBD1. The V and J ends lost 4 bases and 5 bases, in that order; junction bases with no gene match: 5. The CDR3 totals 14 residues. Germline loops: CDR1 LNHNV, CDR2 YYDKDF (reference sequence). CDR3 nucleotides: TGTGCCACCAGCAACGGACAGGCCCGAAACACCATATATTTT. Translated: CATSNGQARNTIYF. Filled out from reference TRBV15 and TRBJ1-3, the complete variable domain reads DAMVIQNPRYQVTQFGKPVTLSCSQTLNHNVMYWYQQKSSQAPKLLFHYYDKDFNNEADTPDNFQSRRPNTSFCFLDIRSPGLGDTAMYLCATSNGQARNTIYFGEGSWLTVV.

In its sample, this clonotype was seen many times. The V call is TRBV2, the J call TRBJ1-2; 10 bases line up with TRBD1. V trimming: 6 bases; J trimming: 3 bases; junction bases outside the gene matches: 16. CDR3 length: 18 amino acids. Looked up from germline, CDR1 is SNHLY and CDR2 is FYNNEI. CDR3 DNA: TGTGCCAGCAGCCTACCTCCGGGACAGGGGCCCCTTGACTATGGCTACACCTTC. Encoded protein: CASSLPPGQGPLDYGYTF.

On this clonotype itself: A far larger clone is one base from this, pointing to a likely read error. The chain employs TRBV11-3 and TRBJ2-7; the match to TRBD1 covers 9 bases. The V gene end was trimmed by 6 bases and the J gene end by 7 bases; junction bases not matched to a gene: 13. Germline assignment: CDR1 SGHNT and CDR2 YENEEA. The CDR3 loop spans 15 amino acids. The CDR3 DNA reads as TGTGCCAGCAGGTCACAGGGGGCTCGGTACAATGAGCAGTACTTC. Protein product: CASRSQGARYNEQYF.

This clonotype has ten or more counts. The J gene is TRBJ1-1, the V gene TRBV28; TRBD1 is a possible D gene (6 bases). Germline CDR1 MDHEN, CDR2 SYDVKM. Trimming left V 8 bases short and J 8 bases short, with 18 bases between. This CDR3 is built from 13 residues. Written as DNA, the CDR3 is TGTGCCAGCCGATTTGGGTCAGGGACAGAAGCTTTCTTT. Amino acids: CASRFGSGTEAFF.

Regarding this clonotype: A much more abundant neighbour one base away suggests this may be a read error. The CDR3 loop is CASTPLARLADTQYF. The CDR3 region has the DNA TGTGCCAGCACTCCCTTGGCGCGCCTCGCAGATACGCAGTATTTT. This sequence joins TRBV11-2 and TRBJ2-3; D uncertain. CDR1 and CDR2 (germline): SGHAT, FQNNGV. V dropped 7 bases and J dropped 4 bases, with 18 bases sitting between them. The length of the CDR3 is 15 residues.

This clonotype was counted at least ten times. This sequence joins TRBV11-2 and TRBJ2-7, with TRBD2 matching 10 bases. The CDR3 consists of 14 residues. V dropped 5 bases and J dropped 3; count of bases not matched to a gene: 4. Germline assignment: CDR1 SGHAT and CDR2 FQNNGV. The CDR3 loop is CASSRRTSGYEQYF. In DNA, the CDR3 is TGTGCCAGCAGCAGAAGGACTAGCGGCTACGAGCAGTACTTC. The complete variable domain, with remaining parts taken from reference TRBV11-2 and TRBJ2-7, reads EAGVAQSPRYKIIEKRQSVAFWCNPISGHATLYWYQQILGQGPKLLIQFQNNGVVDDSQLPKDRFSAERLKGVDSTLKIQPAKLEDSAVYLCASSRRTSGYEQYFGPGTRLTVT.

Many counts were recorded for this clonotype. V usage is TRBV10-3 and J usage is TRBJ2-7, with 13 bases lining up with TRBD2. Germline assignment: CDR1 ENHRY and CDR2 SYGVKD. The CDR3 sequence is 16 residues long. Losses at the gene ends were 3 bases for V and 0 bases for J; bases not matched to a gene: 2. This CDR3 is CAISDTSGRASYEQYF. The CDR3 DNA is TGTGCCATCAGTGATACTAGCGGGAGGGCCTCCTACGAGCAGTACTTC.

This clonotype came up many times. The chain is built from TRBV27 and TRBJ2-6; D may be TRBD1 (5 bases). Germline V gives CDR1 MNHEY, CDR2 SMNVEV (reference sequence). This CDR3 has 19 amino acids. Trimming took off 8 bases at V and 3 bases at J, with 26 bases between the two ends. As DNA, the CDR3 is TGTGCCAGCCAACCCGTCGACAGTTCTCTCTCTCGTGGGGCCAACGTCCTGACTTTC. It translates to CASQPVDSSLSRGANVLTF.

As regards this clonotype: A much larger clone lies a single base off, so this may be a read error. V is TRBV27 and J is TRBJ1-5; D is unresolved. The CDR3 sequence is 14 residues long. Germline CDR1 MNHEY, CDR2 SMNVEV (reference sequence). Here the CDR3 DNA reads TGTGCCGGCAGTTTCAGAGGAGAAAATCAGCCCCAGCATTTT. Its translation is CAGSFRGENQPQHF.

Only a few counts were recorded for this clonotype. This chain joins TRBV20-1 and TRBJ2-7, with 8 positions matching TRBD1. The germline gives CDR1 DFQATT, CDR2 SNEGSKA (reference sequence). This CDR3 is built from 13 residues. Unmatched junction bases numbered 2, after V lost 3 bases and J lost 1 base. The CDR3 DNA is TGCAGTGCTAGTGGGACAGGTTCCTACGAGCAGTACTTC. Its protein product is CSASGTGSYEQYF.

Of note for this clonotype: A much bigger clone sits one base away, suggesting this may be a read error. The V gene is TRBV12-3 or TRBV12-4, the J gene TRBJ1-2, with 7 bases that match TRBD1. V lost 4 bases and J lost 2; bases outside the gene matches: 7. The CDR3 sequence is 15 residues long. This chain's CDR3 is CASSSWDSDNYGYTF. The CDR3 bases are TGTGCCAGCAGTTCCTGGGACAGCGACAACTATGGCTACACCTTC.

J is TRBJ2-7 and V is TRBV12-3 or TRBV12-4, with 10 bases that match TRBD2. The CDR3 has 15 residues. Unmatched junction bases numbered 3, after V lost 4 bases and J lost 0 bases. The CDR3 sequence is CASSSPSGSSYEQYF. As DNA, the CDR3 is TGTGCCAGCAGTTCGCCTAGCGGGAGCTCCTACGAGCAGTACTTC.

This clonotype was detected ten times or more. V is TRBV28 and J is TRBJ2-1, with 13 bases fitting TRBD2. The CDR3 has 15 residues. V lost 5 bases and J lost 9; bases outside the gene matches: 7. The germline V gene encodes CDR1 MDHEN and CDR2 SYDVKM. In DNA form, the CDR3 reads TGTGCCAGCAGTCTGCGGACTAGCGGGAGCGGTGAGCAGTTCTTC. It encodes CASSLRTSGSGEQFF. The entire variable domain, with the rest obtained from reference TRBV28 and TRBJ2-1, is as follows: DVKVTQSSRYLVKRTGEKVFLECVQDMDHENMFWYRQDPGLGLRLIYFSYDVKMKEKGDIPEGYSVSREKKERFSLILESASTNQTSMYLCASSLRTSGSGEQFFGPGTRLTVL.

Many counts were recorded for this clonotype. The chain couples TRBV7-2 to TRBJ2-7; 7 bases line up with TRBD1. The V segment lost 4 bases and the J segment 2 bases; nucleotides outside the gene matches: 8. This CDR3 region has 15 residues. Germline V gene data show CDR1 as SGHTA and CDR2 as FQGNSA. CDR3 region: CASSSTRDRTYEQYF. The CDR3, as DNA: TGTGCCAGCAGCTCGACCCGGGACAGAACCTACGAGCAGTACTTC.

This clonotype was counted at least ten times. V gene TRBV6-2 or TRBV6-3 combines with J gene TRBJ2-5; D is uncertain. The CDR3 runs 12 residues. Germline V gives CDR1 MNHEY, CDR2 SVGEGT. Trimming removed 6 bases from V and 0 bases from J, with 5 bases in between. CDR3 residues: CASRDYQETQYF. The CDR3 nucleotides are TGTGCCAGCAGGGATTACCAAGAGACCCAGTACTTC.